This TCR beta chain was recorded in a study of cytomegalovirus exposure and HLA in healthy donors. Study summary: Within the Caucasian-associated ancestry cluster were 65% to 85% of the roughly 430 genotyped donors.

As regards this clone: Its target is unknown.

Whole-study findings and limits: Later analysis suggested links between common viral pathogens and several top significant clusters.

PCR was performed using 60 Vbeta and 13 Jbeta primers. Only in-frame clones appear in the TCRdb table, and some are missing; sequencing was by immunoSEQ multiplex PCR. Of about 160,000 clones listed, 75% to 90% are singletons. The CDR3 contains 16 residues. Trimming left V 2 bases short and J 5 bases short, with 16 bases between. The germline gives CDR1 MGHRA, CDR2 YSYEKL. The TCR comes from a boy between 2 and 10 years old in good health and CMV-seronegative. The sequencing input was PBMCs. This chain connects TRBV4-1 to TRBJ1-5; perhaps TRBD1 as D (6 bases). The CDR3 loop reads CASSQHRELDDQPQHF. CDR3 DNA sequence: TGCGCCAGCAGCCAACACAGGGAATTGGATGATCAGCCCCAGCATTTT.